This T cell receptor beta chain was sequenced for a study of response to subunit inactivated influenza vaccine. Study outcomes and limitations: The authors offered the suggestion that each seasonal influenza vaccination recruits few new T cells.

Each CDR3 protein gets one entry after TCRdb re-called the RT-PCR reads with MiXCR. The sample includes over 450,000 distinct CDR3 sequences, 10% to 15% of them seen just once. Comments on this clonotype: Its antigen is still unknown.

CDR3 length: 15 amino acids. With 1 base removed from V and 5 bases from J, the gap between germline ends came to 13 bases. Per germline, CDR1 SGHRS and CDR2 YFSETQ. This rearrangement joins TRBV5-1 to TRBJ2-1, with D perhaps given as TRBD1 or TRBD2 (5 bases each). The sequences come from PBMCs from blood, collected roughly 46 days after vaccination. This TCR derives from a man in his fifties or sixties who received an inactivated influenza vaccine. Here the CDR3 reads CASSLRGRDHNEQFF. In DNA, the CDR3 is TGCGCCAGCAGCTTGCGGGGACGGGACCACAATGAGCAGTTCTTC.